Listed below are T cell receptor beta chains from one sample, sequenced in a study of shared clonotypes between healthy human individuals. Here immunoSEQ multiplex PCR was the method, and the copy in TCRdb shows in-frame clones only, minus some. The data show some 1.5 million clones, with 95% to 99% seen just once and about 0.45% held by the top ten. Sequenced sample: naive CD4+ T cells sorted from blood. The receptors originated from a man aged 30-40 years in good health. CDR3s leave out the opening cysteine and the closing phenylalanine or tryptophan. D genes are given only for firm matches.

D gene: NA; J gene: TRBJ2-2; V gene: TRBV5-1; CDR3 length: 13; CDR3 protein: ASSLLGENTGELF
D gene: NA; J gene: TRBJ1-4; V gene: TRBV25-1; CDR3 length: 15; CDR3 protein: ASSDFRGGWSNEKLF
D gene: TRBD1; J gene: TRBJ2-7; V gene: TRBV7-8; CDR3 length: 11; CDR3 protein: ASSVTGTGEEY
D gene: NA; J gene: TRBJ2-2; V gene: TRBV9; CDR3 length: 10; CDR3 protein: ASSKWVGELF
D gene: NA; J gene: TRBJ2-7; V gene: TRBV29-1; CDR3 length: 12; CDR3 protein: SAQGPGASHEQY
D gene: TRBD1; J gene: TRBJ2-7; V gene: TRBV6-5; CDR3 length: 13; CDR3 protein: ASSRPTGLGYEQY
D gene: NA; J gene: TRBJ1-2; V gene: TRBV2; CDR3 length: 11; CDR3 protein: ASSEGAASGYT
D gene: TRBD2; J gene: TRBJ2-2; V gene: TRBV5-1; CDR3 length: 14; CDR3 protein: ASSLAPSGGTGELF
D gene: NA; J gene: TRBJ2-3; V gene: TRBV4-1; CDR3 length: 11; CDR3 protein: ASSQDISDTQY
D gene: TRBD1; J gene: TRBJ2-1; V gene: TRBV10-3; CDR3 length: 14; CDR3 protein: ATLPPPGQGQAEQF
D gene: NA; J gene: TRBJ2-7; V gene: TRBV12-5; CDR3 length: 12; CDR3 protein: ASGLGGGTYEQY
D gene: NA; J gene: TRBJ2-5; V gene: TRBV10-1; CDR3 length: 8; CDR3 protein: ASWPETQY
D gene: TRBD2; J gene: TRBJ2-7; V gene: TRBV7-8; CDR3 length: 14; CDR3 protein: ASSLLSLAGVDEQY
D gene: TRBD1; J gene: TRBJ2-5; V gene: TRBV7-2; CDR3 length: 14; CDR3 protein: ASSSKDRGPQETQY
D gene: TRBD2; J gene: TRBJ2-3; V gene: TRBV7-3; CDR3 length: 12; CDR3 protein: ASSSSGAGLAVD
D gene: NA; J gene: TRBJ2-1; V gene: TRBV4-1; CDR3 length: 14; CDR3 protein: ATMRLGDPGHNEQF
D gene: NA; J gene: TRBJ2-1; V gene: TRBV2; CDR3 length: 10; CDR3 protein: ASTERQFEQF
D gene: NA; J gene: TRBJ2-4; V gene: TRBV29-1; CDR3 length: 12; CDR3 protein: SVGDRLAKNIQY
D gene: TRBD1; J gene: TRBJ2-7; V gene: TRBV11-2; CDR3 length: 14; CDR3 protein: ASSLKINRGTYEQY
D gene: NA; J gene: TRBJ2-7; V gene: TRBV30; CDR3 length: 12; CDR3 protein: AWSSGSPLDEQY
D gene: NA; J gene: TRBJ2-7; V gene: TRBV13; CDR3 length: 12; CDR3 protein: ASTARNGGREQY
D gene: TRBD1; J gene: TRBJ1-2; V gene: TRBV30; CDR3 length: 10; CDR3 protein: AWGGTGSKNT
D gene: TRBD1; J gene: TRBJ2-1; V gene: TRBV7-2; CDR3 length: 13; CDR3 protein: ASSLARGFYNEQF
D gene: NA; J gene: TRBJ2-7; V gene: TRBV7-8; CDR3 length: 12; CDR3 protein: ASRSGISPYEQY
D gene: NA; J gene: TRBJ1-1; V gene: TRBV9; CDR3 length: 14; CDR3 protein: ASSVIHLAENTEAF
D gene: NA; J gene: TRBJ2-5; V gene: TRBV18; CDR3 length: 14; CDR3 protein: ASSPLSPGAGETQY
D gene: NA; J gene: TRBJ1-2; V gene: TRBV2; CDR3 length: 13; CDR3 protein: ASSARLGANYGYT
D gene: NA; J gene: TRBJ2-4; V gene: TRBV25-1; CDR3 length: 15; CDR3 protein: ASSELTGLGSKNIQY
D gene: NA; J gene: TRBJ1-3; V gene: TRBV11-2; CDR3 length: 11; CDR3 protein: ASSFPGGNTIY
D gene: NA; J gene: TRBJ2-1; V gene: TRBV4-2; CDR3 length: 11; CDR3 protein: ASSQATGYEQF
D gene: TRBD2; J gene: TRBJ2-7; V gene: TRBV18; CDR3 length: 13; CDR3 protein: ASPPRTSGCYEQY
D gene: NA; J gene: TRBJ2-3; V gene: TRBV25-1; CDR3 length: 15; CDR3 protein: ASSEYIGQSGTDTQY
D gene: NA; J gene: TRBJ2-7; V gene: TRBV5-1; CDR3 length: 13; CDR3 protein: ASSFGGQDIYEQY
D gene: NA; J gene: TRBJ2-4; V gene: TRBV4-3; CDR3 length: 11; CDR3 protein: ASSQEPKNIQY
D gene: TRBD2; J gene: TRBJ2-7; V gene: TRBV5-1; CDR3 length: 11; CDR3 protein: ASGTSGTYEQY
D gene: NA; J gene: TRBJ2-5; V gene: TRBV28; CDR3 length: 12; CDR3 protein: ASSLTEGSGTQY
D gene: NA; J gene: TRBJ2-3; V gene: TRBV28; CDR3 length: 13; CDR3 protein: ASSSFTGNTDTQY
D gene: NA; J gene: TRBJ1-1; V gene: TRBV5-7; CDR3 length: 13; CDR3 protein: ASSFWGKGNTEAF
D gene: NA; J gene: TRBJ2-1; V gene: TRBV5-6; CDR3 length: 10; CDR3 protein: ASSLSPQMEF
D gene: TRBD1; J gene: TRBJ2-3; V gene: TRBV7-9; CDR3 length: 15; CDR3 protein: ASSARTGTGGVDTQY
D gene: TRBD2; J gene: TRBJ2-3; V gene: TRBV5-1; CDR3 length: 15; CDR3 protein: ASTPIRTSGSTDTQY
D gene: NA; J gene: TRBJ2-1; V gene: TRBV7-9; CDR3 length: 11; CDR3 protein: ASSSRRVVEQF
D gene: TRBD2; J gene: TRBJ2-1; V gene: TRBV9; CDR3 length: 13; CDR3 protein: ASSVGVAGVYEQF
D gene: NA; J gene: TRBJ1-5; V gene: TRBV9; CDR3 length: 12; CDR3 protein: ASSAQGSSQPQH
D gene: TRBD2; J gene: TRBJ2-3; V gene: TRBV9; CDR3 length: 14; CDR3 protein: ASSVETSGMVDTQY
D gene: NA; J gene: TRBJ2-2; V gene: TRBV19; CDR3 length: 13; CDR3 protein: ASSILGGGTGELF
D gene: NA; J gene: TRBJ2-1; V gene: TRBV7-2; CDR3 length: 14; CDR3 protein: ASSLRQAQSYNEQF
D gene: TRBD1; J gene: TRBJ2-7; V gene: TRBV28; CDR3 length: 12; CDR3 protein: ASSAPGQGGEQY
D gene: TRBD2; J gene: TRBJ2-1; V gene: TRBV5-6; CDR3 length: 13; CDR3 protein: ASSSVVAGGNEQF
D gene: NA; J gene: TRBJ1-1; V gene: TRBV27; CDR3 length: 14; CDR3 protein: ASSLYPTPGDTEAF
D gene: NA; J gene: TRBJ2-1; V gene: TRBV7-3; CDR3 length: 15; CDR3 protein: ASSSSTAGSLGNEQF
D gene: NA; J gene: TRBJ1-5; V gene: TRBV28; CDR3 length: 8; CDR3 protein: ATGIQPQH
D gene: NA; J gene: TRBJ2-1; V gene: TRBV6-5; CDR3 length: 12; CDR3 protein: ASSQAPWAPRQF
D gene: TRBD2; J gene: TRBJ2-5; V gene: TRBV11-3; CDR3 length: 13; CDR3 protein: ASSLGTSGQETQY
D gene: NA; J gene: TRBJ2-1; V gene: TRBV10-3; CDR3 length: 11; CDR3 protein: ATTESSYNEQF
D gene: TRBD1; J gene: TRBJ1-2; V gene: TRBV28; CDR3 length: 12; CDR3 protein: ASSYRGVSYGYT
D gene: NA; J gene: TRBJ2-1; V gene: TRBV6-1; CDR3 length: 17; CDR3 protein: ASSEPPAVLKGTYNEQF